These 13 T cell receptor beta chains originate from one sample sequenced in a study of cytomegalovirus exposure and HLA in healthy donors. The PCR used 60 Vbeta and 13 Jbeta primers. Generated by immunoSEQ multiplex PCR, the TCRdb table keeps only in-frame clones and is missing some. The sample records 100,000 to 140,000 clones, roughly three quarters being singletons. Sequences were obtained from PBMCs. The receptors come from a man younger than 35 in good health and CMV-seronegative.

V usage is TRBV5-5 and J usage is TRBJ1-1; TRBD1 agrees at 7 bases. CDR3 length: 13 residues. Germline V gives CDR1 SGHKS, CDR2 YYEKEE (reference sequence). J gave up 11 bases and V 1 base, and 8 bases lay outside the gene matches. CDR3: CASSLLSDRVAFF. The CDR3, as DNA: TGTGCCAGCAGCTTGCTCAGCGACAGGGTCGCTTTCTTT.

The V and J genes are TRBV5-4 and TRBJ2-7, with 9 nucleotides matching TRBD1. Germline lookup yields CDR1 SGHNT and CDR2 YYREEE (reference sequence). Trimming removed 0 bases from V and 6 bases from J; junction bases left unmatched: 7. This CDR3 region has 15 residues. The CDR3 loop is CASSLVGNRGREQYF. Written as DNA, the CDR3 is TGTGCCAGCAGCTTGGTCGGGAACAGGGGGCGCGAGCAGTACTTC.

The rearrangement uses TRBV5-1 and TRBJ1-2, with TRBD1 matching 8 bases. Unmatched junction bases numbered 10, after V lost 3 bases and J lost 3 bases. The germline gives CDR1 SGHRS, CDR2 YFSETQ. CDR3 length: 16 amino acids. CDR3 nucleotide sequence: TGCGCCAGCAGCTACGGACAGGGTGGGTCGGACTATGGCTACACCTTC. Translation gives CASSYGQGGSDYGYTF.

V and J are TRBV6-1 and TRBJ1-2, with D unclear. Trimming cost V 10 bases and J 8 bases, with 20 bases left between them. The CDR3 covers 13 residues. The germline V gene encodes CDR1 MNHNS and CDR2 SASEGT. The CDR3 coding sequence is TGTGCCACCACCCTGGAAAAACCTAGGGGCTACACCTTC. It yields the protein CATTLEKPRGYTF.

The chain employs TRBV27 and TRBJ2-5; D is possibly TRBD2 (6 bases). Between the trimmed V and J ends, which lost 2 bases and 9 bases, there was a span of 13 bases. CDR3 length: 13 residues. Germline CDR1 is MNHEY and CDR2 is SMNVEV (reference sequence). The CDR3 sequence: CASSLRHGGAQYF. As DNA, the CDR3 is TGTGCCAGCAGTTTACGGCACGGAGGGGCCCAGTACTTC.

This clone showed up just a few times. The chain uses TRBV7-8 and TRBJ2-7, with D maybe TRBD1 (5 bases). The CDR3 sequence is 14 residues long. Deletions cut 1 base from V and 9 bases from J, with 16 bases between. Per germline, CDR1 SGHVS and CDR2 FQNEAQ. The CDR3 reads CASSLVQADNGQYF. The CDR3 nucleotides are TGTGCCAGCAGCTTAGTACAGGCGGATAATGGGCAGTACTTC.

The gene calls are TRBV7-6 and TRBJ2-2, with a tentative D call TRBD2 (5 bases). The CDR3 has 15 amino acids. In germline, CDR1 is SGHVS, CDR2 FNYEAQ. Deletions cut 1 base from V and 4 bases from J, with 10 bases between. The CDR3 loop reads CASSLGPGSTGELFF. CDR3 in DNA: TGTGCCAGCAGCTTAGGACCGGGGAGCACCGGGGAGCTGTTTTTT.

This chain connects TRBV18 to TRBJ1-2; 8 bases match TRBD1. J was trimmed by 3 bases and V by 5 bases; bases with no gene match: 8. Germline loops: CDR1 KGHSH, CDR2 LQKENI. CDR3 length equals 15 residues. The CDR3 nucleotides read TGTGCCAGCTCAAAAACCGGGACAGGAGACTATGGCTACACCTTC. This gives the protein CASSKTGTGDYGYTF.

This sequence joins TRBV5-4 and TRBJ1-1; TRBD1 matches at 10 bases. J lost 5 bases, V lost 1 base, and 11 bases had no gene match. This CDR3 contains 17 residues. Germline V lookup: CDR1 SGHNT, CDR2 YYREEE (reference sequence). The CDR3 reads CASSLSGSGQGRTEAFF. The CDR3 nucleotides are TGTGCCAGCAGCTTGTCGGGTTCGGGACAGGGGAGAACTGAAGCTTTCTTT.

This chain links TRBV4-3 with TRBJ1-1; D remains ambiguous. CDR1 and CDR2 from the germline V gene are LGHNA and YSLEER. This CDR3 is 13 amino acids long. V lost 1 base and J lost 3, with 6 bases in between. The CDR3 DNA is TGCGCCAGCAGCCAAGTCAGTTACACTGAAGCTTTCTTT. Residues: CASSQVSYTEAFF.

V is TRBV29-1 and J is TRBJ1-2; 7 bases map to TRBD1. J lost 0 bases, V lost 1 base, and 2 bases had no gene match. Germline lookup yields CDR1 SQVTM and CDR2 ANQGSEA. This CDR3 has 14 residues. This CDR3 reads CSVEGQGANYGYTF. For the CDR3, the DNA is TGCAGCGTTGAAGGACAGGGAGCTAACTATGGCTACACCTTC.

The sample holds one count of this clone. The chain uses TRBV15 and TRBJ2-6; the D gene is possibly TRBD2 (5 bases). The ends were cut back, 0 bases at V and 4 bases at J, with 7 bases in the middle. From germline, CDR1 is LNHNV and CDR2 YYDKDF (reference sequence). This CDR3 is 15 amino acids long. For the CDR3, the DNA is TGTGCCACCAGCAGAGATGGGAGCGGGGCCAACGTCCTGACTTTC. The encoded protein is CATSRDGSGANVLTF.

The chain has TRBV7-2 and TRBJ2-2; maybe TRBD1 (5 bases). This CDR3 has 15 amino acids. The V gene lost 5 bases and the J gene lost 1 base, with 11 bases spanning the gap. Germline values: CDR1 SGHTA, CDR2 FQGNSA. The CDR3 reads CASSQEQGNTGELFF. Here the CDR3 DNA reads TGTGCCAGCAGCCAAGAGCAGGGGAACACCGGGGAGCTGTTTTTT.